The 18 T cell receptor beta chains given below trace back to one sample, sequenced in a study of T-cell memory formation after mild COVID-19. TCRdb used MiXCR to reprocess the 5' RACE reads, holding one entry per CDR3 protein. The sample yields 250,000 to 350,000 distinct CDR3 sequences, 15% to 20% seen once. The source material was PBMCs or a T cell subset sorted from them (not recorded which). The receptor source for this set is a man between 18 and 29 years old who had mild COVID-19 (a few samples of this study predate the infection). Cell type and time point are not known.

In this sample, this clonotype turned up a few times. CDR3 nucleotide sequence: TGCAGTGCTGCACAGGGTTCCTACGAGCAGTACTTC. Amino acid sequence: CSAAQGSYEQYF. J is TRBJ2-7 and V is TRBV20-1; possibly TRBD1 for D (6 bases). Deletions cut 5 bases from V and 1 base from J, with 9 bases between. CDR3 size: 12 residues. Germline V gene sequence: CDR1 DFQATT, CDR2 SNEGSKA (reference sequence).

This clonotype was seen only a few times. The chain carries TRBV5-1 and TRBJ1-2, with D perhaps matching TRBD1 (5 bases). V was shortened by 1 base and J by 9 bases, with 16 bases between the two germline ends. From germline, CDR1 is SGHRS and CDR2 YFSETQ. This CDR3 contains 14 residues. The CDR3 DNA is TGCGCCAGCAGCTTGTCGGACGCAGCAGGGAGCTACACCTTC. It codes for CASSLSDAAGSYTF. Full variable domain (remainder filled in from reference TRBV5-1 and TRBJ1-2): KAGVTQTPRYLIKTRGQQVTLSCSPISGHRSVSWYQQTPGQGLQFLFEYFSETQRNKGNFPGRFSGRQFSNSRSEMNVSTLELGDSALYLCASSLSDAAGSYTFGSGTRLTVV.

This clonotype appeared a few times. This chain joins TRBV7-9 and TRBJ2-3, with D perhaps matching TRBD2 (7 bases). This CDR3 spans 16 amino acids. The ends were cut back, 0 bases at V and 3 bases at J, with 13 bases in the middle. Per germline, CDR1 SEHNR and CDR2 FQNEAQ (reference sequence). CDR3 coding DNA: TGTGCCAGCAGCTTAGCGCTAGGGGGGGCGACAGATACGCAGTATTTT. Amino acids: CASSLALGGATDTQYF. The whole variable domain, remainder taken from reference TRBV7-9 and TRBJ2-3, is DTGVSQNPRHKITKRGQNVTFRCDPISEHNRLYWYRQTLGQGPEFLTYFQNEAQLEKSRLLSDRFSAERPKGSFSTLEIQRTEQGDSAMYLCASSLALGGATDTQYFGPGTRLTVL.

This clonotype appeared a few times. The chain carries TRBV7-2 and TRBJ2-2, with 7 bases identical to TRBD1. CDR1 SGHTA and CDR2 FQGNSA come from the germline V gene. There are 14 residues in the CDR3. Losses at the gene ends were 7 bases for V and 4 bases for J; bases not matched to a gene: 6. The DNA of the CDR3 is TGTGCCAGCAAGACCGACAGGGCCACCGGGGAGCTGTTTTTT. It translates to CASKTDRATGELFF.

This clonotype appeared many times. This chain links TRBV12-3 or TRBV12-4 with TRBJ2-7, with 11 bases that match TRBD1. The ends lost 5 bases at V and 6 bases at J; junction bases unmatched: 6. This CDR3 is built from 14 residues. The DNA of the CDR3 is TGTGCCAGCAGTGACTGGACAGGGGGCTTCGAGCAGTACTTC. Translated: CASSDWTGGFEQYF.

This clonotype was found a few times. CDR3 nucleotide sequence: TGCGCCAGCAGCTTGGATGATGGAGGGTCCTATGGCTACACCTTC. Amino acids: CASSLDDGGSYGYTF. The gene calls are TRBV5-1 and TRBJ1-2; no reliable D call. Trimming stripped 0 bases from V and 4 bases from J, with 13 bases between. The CDR3 extends over 15 amino acids. CDR1 and CDR2 from the germline V gene are SGHRS and YFSETQ.

V gene TRBV7-6 combines with J gene TRBJ1-3; 8 nucleotides align to TRBD1. The V gene's germline CDR1 is SGHVS and CDR2 FNYEAQ. The CDR3 consists of 17 residues. Trimming at V came to 0 bases and at J to 6 bases, leaving 10 bases not matched to a gene. The CDR3 sequence is CASSLAGRGLGKNTIYF. The CDR3, as DNA: TGTGCCAGCAGCTTAGCAGGCAGGGGGCTCGGGAAAAACACCATATATTTT.

In this sample, this clonotype turned up many times. CDR3 sequence: CASSLGVGYEQYV. Written as DNA, the CDR3 is TGTGCCAGCAGCCTAGGGGTGGGCTACGAGCAGTACGTC. V and J are TRBV7-2 and TRBJ2-7, with a possible D match to TRBD1 (5 bases). Germline lookup yields CDR1 SGHTA and CDR2 FQGNSA. V lost 5 bases, J lost 3 bases, and 11 bases lay in between. The CDR3 consists of 13 residues.

This clonotype was seen a handful of times. The chain has TRBV5-1 and TRBJ1-1; 9 bases are a match to TRBD1. Germline V gene sequence: CDR1 SGHRS, CDR2 YFSETQ. V was clipped by 2 bases and J by 3 bases; unmatched bases: 5. The CDR3 consists of 15 residues. CDR3 amino acids: CASSFTGGSHTEAFF. The CDR3 DNA follows: TGCGCCAGCAGCTTCACAGGGGGCTCCCACACTGAAGCTTTCTTT.

This clonotype was found a few times. This chain uses TRBV20-1 with TRBJ2-3, with 11 bases matching TRBD2. Germline CDR1 DFQATT, CDR2 SNEGSKA (reference sequence). Trimming at V came to 2 bases and at J to 7 bases, leaving 5 bases not matched to a gene. The length of the CDR3 is 14 residues. The CDR3 region is CSARFSGGANTQYF. CDR3 nucleotides: TGCAGTGCTAGATTTAGCGGGGGGGCAAATACGCAGTATTTT.

The CDR3 protein is CASSKARNGEAFF. The CDR3 DNA sequence: TGTGCCAGCAGCAAAGCCAGAAACGGAGAAGCTTTCTTT. V and J are TRBV2 and TRBJ1-1; no firm D call. Trimming removed 6 bases from V and 8 bases from J, with 16 bases in between. CDR1 is SNHLY and CDR2 is FYNNEI in the germline V gene. The CDR3 sequence is 13 residues long.

This clonotype was detected a few times. The chain recombines TRBV12-3 or TRBV12-4 with TRBJ1-5, with a possible D match to TRBD1 (5 bases). The CDR3 extends over 14 amino acids. V lost 6 bases and J 4 bases, leaving 13 bases between the germline ends. CDR3 region: CASRRDLGNQPQHF. CDR3 bases: TGTGCCAGCAGGCGGGACCTGGGGAATCAGCCCCAGCATTTT.

This clonotype was recorded a few times. J is TRBJ2-1 and V is TRBV5-1, with a tentative D call TRBD1 (6 bases). This CDR3 has 16 amino acids. Germline V gives CDR1 SGHRS, CDR2 YFSETQ. Deletions cut 0 bases from V and 10 bases from J, with 20 bases between. The chain's CDR3 is CASSLDPLTGSQEQFF. CDR3 nucleotide sequence: TGCGCCAGCAGCTTGGACCCCCTAACAGGGTCGCAGGAGCAGTTCTTC.

This clonotype was counted a few times. V and J are TRBV6-5 and TRBJ1-1; D may be TRBD1 (5 bases). The germline V and J ends were trimmed by 5 bases and 6 bases, with 16 bases remaining between them. Germline CDR1 MNHEY, CDR2 SVGAGI. This CDR3 has 14 residues. In DNA form, the CDR3 reads TGTGCCAGCAGTCCCGGAGGGGTTCGGGCTGAAGCTTTCTTT. Translated: CASSPGGVRAEAFF.

In this sample, this clonotype turned up a few times. The rearrangement joins TRBV19 to TRBJ1-6; TRBD1 matches at 7 bases. V shed 4 bases and J 13 bases; nucleotides not matched to a gene: 19. There are 17 residues in the CDR3. Looked up from germline, CDR1 is LNHDA and CDR2 is SQIVND (reference sequence). Here the CDR3 DNA reads TGTGCCAGTAGTACACAATCCGGGACAGTCGGAATCGGGCCCCTCCACTTT. Translation gives CASSTQSGTVGIGPLHF.

The genes are TRBV3-1 and TRBJ1-4; D is unresolved. This CDR3 has 13 residues. Looked up from germline, CDR1 is LGHDT and CDR2 is YNNKEL (reference sequence). The V end was cut by 4 bases, the J end by 6 bases, with 9 bases between. CDR3: CASSLTSDEKLFF. Written as DNA, the CDR3 is TGTGCCAGCAGCCTCACCTCCGATGAAAAACTGTTTTTT. Based on the CDR3 plus reference TRBV3-1 and TRBJ1-4, the full variable domain is DTAVSQTPKYLVTQMGNDKSIKCEQNLGHDTMYWYKQDSKKFLKIMFSYNNKELIINETVPNRFSPKSPDKAHLNLHINSLELGDSAVYFCASSLTSDEKLFFGSGTQLSVL.

The V call is TRBV10-3, the J call TRBJ1-2, with no clear D. The V and J ends lost 7 bases and 8 bases respectively, with 11 bases between them. The CDR3 is 11 residues long. CDR1 and CDR2 from the germline V gene are ENHRY and SYGVKD. The CDR3 DNA sequence: TGTGCCATCATGGGCGGGTACGGCTACACCTTC. The encoded protein is CAIMGGYGYTF.

The V gene is TRBV5-1, the J gene TRBJ2-2; TRBD1 is a possible D gene (5 bases). V was pared by 0 bases and J by 0 bases, with 12 bases between. The CDR3 runs to 17 residues. The germline CDR1 and CDR2 sequences are SGHRS and YFSETQ. This CDR3 is CASSLAYRIPNTGELFF. In DNA, the CDR3 is TGCGCCAGCAGCTTGGCTTACAGGATCCCGAACACCGGGGAGCTGTTTTTT.